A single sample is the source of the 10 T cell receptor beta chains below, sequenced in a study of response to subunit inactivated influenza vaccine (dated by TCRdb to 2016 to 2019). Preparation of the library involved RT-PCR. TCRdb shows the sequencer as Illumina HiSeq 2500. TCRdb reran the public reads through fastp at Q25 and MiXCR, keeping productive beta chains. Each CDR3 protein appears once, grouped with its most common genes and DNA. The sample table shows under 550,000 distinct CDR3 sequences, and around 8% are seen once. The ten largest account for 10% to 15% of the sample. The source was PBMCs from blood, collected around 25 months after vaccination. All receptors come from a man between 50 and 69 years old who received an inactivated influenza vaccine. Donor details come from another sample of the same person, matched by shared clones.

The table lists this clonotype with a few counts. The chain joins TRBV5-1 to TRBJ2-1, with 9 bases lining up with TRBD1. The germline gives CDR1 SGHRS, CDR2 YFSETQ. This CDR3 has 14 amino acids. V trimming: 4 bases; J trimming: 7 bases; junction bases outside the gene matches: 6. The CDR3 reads CASSQPGTGNEQFF. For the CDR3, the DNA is TGCGCCAGCAGCCAACCCGGGACAGGGAATGAGCAGTTCTTC.

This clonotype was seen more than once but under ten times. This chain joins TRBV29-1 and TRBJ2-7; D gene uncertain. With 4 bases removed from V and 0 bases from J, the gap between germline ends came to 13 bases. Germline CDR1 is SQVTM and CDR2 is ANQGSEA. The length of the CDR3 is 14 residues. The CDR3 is CSVVGRTSSYEQYF. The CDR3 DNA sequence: TGCAGCGTTGTCGGCAGGACGAGCTCCTACGAGCAGTACTTC.

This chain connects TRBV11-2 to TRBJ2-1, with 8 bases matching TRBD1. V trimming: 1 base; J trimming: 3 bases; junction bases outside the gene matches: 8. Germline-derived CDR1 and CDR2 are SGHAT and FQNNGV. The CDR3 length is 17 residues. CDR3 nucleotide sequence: TGTGCCAGCAGCTTAGGATTAGACAGGGGCAACTACAATGAGCAGTTCTTC. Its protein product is CASSLGLDRGNYNEQFF.

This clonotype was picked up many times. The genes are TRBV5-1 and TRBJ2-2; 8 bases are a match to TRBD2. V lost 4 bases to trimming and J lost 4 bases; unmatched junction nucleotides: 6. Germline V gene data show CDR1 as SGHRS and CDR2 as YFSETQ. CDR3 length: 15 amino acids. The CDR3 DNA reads TGCGCCAGCAGCCCGGGACTAGGGGGCACCGGGGAGCTGTTTTTT. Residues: CASSPGLGGTGELFF.

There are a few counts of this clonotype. The CDR3 protein is CASSEYEPSGNTIYF. CDR3 nucleotides: TGTGCCAGCAGTGAATACGAGCCCTCTGGAAACACCATATATTTT. The V gene is TRBV2, the J gene TRBJ1-3; D is uncertain. Germline V CDR1 and CDR2: SNHLY, FYNNEI. The CDR3 has 15 amino acids. The V end was cut by 2 bases, the J end by 0 bases, with 8 bases between.

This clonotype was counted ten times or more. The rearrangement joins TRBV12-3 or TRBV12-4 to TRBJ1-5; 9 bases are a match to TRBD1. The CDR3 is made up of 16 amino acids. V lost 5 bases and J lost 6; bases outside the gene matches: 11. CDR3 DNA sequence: TGTGCCAGCAGTCCCGGGACAGGGCGTTCCCCTCAGCCCCAGCATTTT. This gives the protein CASSPGTGRSPQPQHF.

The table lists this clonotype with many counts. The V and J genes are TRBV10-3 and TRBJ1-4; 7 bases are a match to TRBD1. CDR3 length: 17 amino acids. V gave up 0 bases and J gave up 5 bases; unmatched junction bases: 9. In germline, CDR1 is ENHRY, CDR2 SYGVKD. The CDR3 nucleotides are TGTGCCATCAGTGAGTCGAGGTTACAGGGGCAGAATGAAAAACTGTTTTTT. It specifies CAISESRLQGQNEKLFF.

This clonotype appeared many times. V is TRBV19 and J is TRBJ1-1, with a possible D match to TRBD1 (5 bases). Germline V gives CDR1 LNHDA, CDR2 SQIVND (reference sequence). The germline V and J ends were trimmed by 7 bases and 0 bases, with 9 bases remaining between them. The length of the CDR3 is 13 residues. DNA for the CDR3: TGTGCCAGTATGGGACGGTTGAACACTGAAGCTTTCTTT. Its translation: CASMGRLNTEAFF.

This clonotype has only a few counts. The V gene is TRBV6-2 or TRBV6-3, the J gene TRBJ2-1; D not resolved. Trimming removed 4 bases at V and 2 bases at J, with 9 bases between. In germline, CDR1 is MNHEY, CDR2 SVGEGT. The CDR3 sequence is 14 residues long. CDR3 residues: CASSFLGTYNEQFF. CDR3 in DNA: TGTGCCAGCAGTTTCCTAGGGACCTACAATGAGCAGTTCTTC.

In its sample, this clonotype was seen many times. The CDR3, as DNA: TGTGCCAGCCGAGACAGGGAGGAGAGGCCCCAGCATTTT. It translates to CASRDREERPQHF. This chain uses TRBV6-1 with TRBJ1-5, with 7 bases matching TRBD1. This CDR3 spans 13 amino acids. Germline V lookup: CDR1 MNHNS, CDR2 SASEGT. Trimming removed 8 bases from V and 9 bases from J; junction bases left unmatched: 10.